The rows below give T cell receptor beta chains drawn from one sample of a study of yellow fever vaccine responses in identical twins. MiXCR, applied by TCRdb to the RT-PCR reads, yields one record per CDR3 protein. Of approximately 2,500 distinct CDR3 sequences detected, about 85% appear once; the ten largest clones hold roughly 2.7%. Sequences were derived from T cells from blood (PBMCs), unsorted or a sorted subset (not recorded which), sampled before or after yellow fever vaccination (not recorded which). The receptors originated from a woman in her late teens or twenties who received the yellow fever vaccine. Each CDR3 is given with its conserved first and last residue. The D gene is left open where the match is weak. Not every row has a clone size; where given, it reads once, few, many or a size class.

size: NA; D: NA; J: TRBJ2-1; length: 15; V: TRBV10-1; CDR3: CASSESSRLYNEQFF; DNA: TGCGCCAGCAGTGAGTCAAGTCGGCTTTACAATGAGCAGTTCTTC
size: NA; D: NA; J: TRBJ2-1; length: 12; V: TRBV6-5; CDR3: CASSSLVNEQFF; DNA: TGTGCCAGCAGTTCATTAGTCAATGAGCAGTTCTTC
size: NA; D: NA; J: TRBJ1-1; length: 11; V: TRBV10-3; CDR3: CASSESYAAFF; DNA: TGTGCCAGCAGTGAGTCGTATGCCGCTTTCTTT
size: NA; D: NA; J: TRBJ2-1; length: 12; V: TRBV29-1; CDR3: CSVRLGHNEQFF; DNA: TGCAGCGTTAGGTTGGGGCACAATGAGCAGTTCTTC
size: NA; D: TRBD2; J: TRBJ2-1; length: 18; V: TRBV5-4; CDR3: CASSFVRLAGVPGNEQFF; DNA: TGTGCCAGCAGCTTCGTCCGACTAGCGGGAGTCCCGGGGAATGAGCAGTTCTTC
size: NA; D: NA; J: TRBJ1-6; length: 13; V: TRBV7-9; CDR3: CASSLVKDSPLHF; DNA: TGTGCCAGCAGCTTAGTCAAAGATTCACCCCTCCACTTT
size: NA; D: NA; J: TRBJ2-7; length: 13; V: TRBV9; CDR3: CASSGTGSYEQYF; DNA: TGTGCCAGCAGCGGTACAGGGAGCTACGAGCAGTACTTC
size: NA; D: NA; J: TRBJ2-7; length: 12; V: TRBV2; CDR3: CASSDSYSEQYF; DNA: TGTGCCAGCAGTGATAGCTACTCCGAGCAGTACTTC
size: NA; D: NA; J: TRBJ2-6; length: 20; V: TRBV2; CDR3: CASSEHDTAQWDSGANVLTF; DNA: TGTGCCAGCAGTGAACACGATACAGCCCAGTGGGACTCTGGGGCCAACGTCCTGACTTTC
size: NA; D: NA; J: TRBJ2-1; length: 13; V: TRBV11-2; CDR3: CASSLDLGHEQFF; DNA: TGTGCCAGCAGCTTAGATCTAGGCCATGAGCAGTTCTTC
size: NA; D: NA; J: TRBJ2-6; length: 13; V: TRBV4-1; CDR3: CASSQARPGVLTF; DNA: TGCGCCAGCAGCCAAGCCCGGCCCGGCGTCCTGACTTTC
size: NA; D: NA; J: TRBJ1-1; length: 12; V: TRBV6-1; CDR3: CASSLGAERAFF; DNA: TGTGCCAGCAGCCTCGGCGCCGAGAGAGCTTTCTTT
size: NA; D: NA; J: TRBJ1-2; length: 13; V: TRBV11-1; CDR3: CGSTSPGSGGYTF; DNA: TGTGGCAGCACTTCCCCGGGCAGCGGAGGCTACACCTTC
size: few; D: NA; J: TRBJ2-1; length: 15; V: TRBV12-3/TRBV12-4; CDR3: CASSLRGPSYNEQFF; DNA: TGTGCCAGCAGTTTACGGGGCCCATCCTACAATGAGCAGTTCTTC
size: NA; D: NA; J: TRBJ2-1; length: 13; V: TRBV2; CDR3: CASSEYPYNEQFF; DNA: TGTGCCAGCAGTGAGTATCCCTACAATGAGCAGTTCTTC
size: few; D: NA; J: TRBJ1-1; length: 13; V: TRBV11-2; CDR3: CASSSGVKTEAFF; DNA: TGTGCCAGCAGCTCTGGAGTGAAAACTGAAGCTTTCTTT
size: NA; D: NA; J: TRBJ2-5; length: 12; V: TRBV29-1; CDR3: CSGQTGQETQYF; DNA: TGCAGCGGCCAGACAGGCCAAGAGACCCAGTACTTC
size: NA; D: TRBD1; J: TRBJ1-5; length: 13; V: TRBV10-1; CDR3: CASRTGGNQPQHF; DNA: TGCGCCAGCAGGACAGGGGGCAATCAGCCCCAGCATTTT
size: once; D: NA; J: TRBJ2-1; length: 15; V: TRBV19; CDR3: CASSIRARTYNEQFF; DNA: TGTGCCAGTAGTATTAGGGCCAGGACTTACAATGAGCAGTTCTTC
size: NA; D: TRBD2; J: TRBJ2-5; length: 15; V: TRBV20-1; CDR3: CSARDAGGRLETQYF; DNA: TGCAGTGCTAGAGATGCGGGGGGTCGGTTAGAGACCCAGTACTTC
size: NA; D: NA; J: TRBJ2-2; length: 15; V: TRBV20-1; CDR3: CSAPGWGRDTGELFF; DNA: TGCAGTGCACCAGGGTGGGGACGTGACACCGGGGAGCTGTTTTTT
size: NA; D: TRBD2; J: TRBJ2-1; length: 15; V: TRBV2; CDR3: CASSEEASGGDEQFF; DNA: TGTGCCAGCAGTGAAGAGGCTAGCGGGGGTGATGAGCAGTTCTTC
size: few; D: TRBD1; J: TRBJ2-3; length: 15; V: TRBV29-1; CDR3: CSVRFGQGARDTQYF; DNA: TGCAGCGTTCGGTTTGGACAGGGGGCTAGAGATACGCAGTATTTT
size: few; D: TRBD1; J: TRBJ1-2; length: 16; V: TRBV10-3; CDR3: CAISELPGQADYGYTF; DNA: TGTGCCATCAGTGAGCTTCCGGGACAGGCGGACTATGGCTACACCTTC
size: NA; D: NA; J: TRBJ2-3; length: 12; V: TRBV29-1; CDR3: CSVRTGFDTQYF; DNA: TGCAGCGTTAGAACAGGGTTCGATACGCAGTATTTT
size: NA; D: NA; J: TRBJ2-3; length: 16; V: TRBV11-3; CDR3: CASSSSRQSRTDTQYF; DNA: TGTGCCAGCAGCTCCTCCCGACAGTCCCGCACAGATACGCAGTATTTT
size: few; D: TRBD2; J: TRBJ2-7; length: 16; V: TRBV10-3; CDR3: CAISEIVTSGSDEQYF; DNA: TGTGCCATCAGTGAGATCGTGACTAGCGGGAGCGACGAGCAGTACTTC